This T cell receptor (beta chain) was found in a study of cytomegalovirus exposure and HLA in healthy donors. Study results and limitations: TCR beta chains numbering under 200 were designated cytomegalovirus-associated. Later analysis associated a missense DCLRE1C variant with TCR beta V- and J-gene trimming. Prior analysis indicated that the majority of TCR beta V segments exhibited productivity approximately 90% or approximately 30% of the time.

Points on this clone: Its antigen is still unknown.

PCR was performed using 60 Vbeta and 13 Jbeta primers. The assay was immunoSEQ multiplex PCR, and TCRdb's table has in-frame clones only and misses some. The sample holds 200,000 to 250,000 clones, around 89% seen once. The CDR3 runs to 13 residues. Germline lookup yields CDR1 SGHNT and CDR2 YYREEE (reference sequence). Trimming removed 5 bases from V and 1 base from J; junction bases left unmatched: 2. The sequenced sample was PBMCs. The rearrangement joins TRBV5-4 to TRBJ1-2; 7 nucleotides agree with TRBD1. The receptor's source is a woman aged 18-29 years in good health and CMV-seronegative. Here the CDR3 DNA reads TGTGCCAGCAGGGGGGACAGTAACTATGGCTACACCTTC. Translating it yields CASRGDSNYGYTF.